This T cell receptor beta chain derives from a study of vaccination and CD4 T cells after COVID-19 (dated by TCRdb to between 2021 and 2022). Concerning the study at large: Convalescent patients had a positive SARS-CoV-2 result on nasal swab PCR, and of these patients, several had mild disease and one had severe disease. The convalescent cohort comprised six males and four females, including two Hispanic individuals, seven Caucasians, two Asians and one multiracial person. Each participant got two doses of either the Pfizer-BioNTech BNT162b2 vaccine (n=8) or the Moderna mRNA-1273 vaccine (n=2). Post-COVID blood samples from convalescent patients were collected a median of approximately 100 days after diagnosis, with a range of about 30 to 170 days. Post-vaccine blood samples were obtained a median of approximately 74 days after the second vaccine dose, with a range of about 13 to 250 days. Culture stimuli were overlapping spike peptide pools from SARS-CoV-2 and from the common cold coronaviruses HCoV-NL63, HCoV-OC43 and HCoV-229E. Control cultures received a CEFX viral epitope pool as the positive control, an HIV-1 Nef peptide pool as the negative control, or no peptide. In roughly 11 COVID-19 convalescent patients and several infection-naive healthy vaccine recipients, the spike-specific CD4+ TCR repertoire before mRNA vaccination was compared with the repertoire after mRNA vaccination. What the research found in general, with its limitations: In convalescent patients, nearly all vaccine-specific clones (304 of 307) were found to be mono-reactive for SARS-CoV-2 spike rather than cross-reactive with common cold coronaviruses. Among the post-vaccine SARS-CoV-2-reactive clones in convalescent patients, a median 86.3% showed up only after vaccination, which suggests vaccine-specific priming. Although the median number of SARS-CoV-2-reactive clonotypes went up from roughly 20 after infection to 35 to 40 after vaccination, the increase was not significant. Only a relatively small number of convalescent patients were included in the study, and early timepoints following natural infection were not analyzed.

In the paper's terms, the treatment or condition label means: approximately 9-day PBMC culture with coronavirus spike peptide pools or control peptides (ViraFEST assay). The ViraFEST assay was used in the study, in which antigen-specific T cells were expanded with peptide pools and expanded clonotypes were subsequently identified by TCR sequencing. The positive SARS-CoV-2 PCR tests of the convalescent patients were dated from March to December 2020, before the Alpha, Beta and Delta variants emerged in the United States. About 2 million PBMCs per well were cultured in IMDM with roughly 5% human AB serum and around 10 IU/ml IL-2, plus 10 ug/ml peptide pools. On days 3 and 7, half of the culture medium was replaced with fresh IL-2-containing medium. After 10 to 11 days of culture, CD4+ T cells were isolated by negative selection using the EasySep CD4+ T cell isolation kit. Ficoll-Paque Plus gradient centrifugation was used to isolate PBMCs from whole blood, and the isolated PBMCs were then either used fresh or cryopreserved at -140C. Culture conditions were generally each tested in triplicate wells.

As regards this clonotype: Its recognized antigen is unknown. No clone much larger than this one lies a single base away; base qualities are absent.

Receptor amplification or capture employed PCR. At the Johns Hopkins FTIC core, DNA from the cultured CD4+ T cells underwent TCR sequencing with the Oncomine TCR Beta short-read assay. Genomic DNA was extracted from the cultured CD4+ T cells with the QIAamp micro DNA kit. Oncomine TCR Beta libraries from cultured CD4+ T cells were pooled using unique dual indexes and sequenced on an Illumina iSeq 100. Regarding the original processing steps: Non-productive sequences were removed, and CDR3s that did not start with C, did not end with F or W, or were shorter than 7 amino acids were discarded. The MANAFEST web application identified antigen-specific clonotypes by comparing peptide-stimulated wells against reference wells and other culture wells. An FDR below 0.05, an odds ratio above 5, and a productive frequency above 0.1% in at least two of three replicate wells were required for clones to be considered positive. A clonotype was classed as cross-reactive if the clonotype showed significant expansion both in SARS-CoV-2 spike wells and in at least one common cold coronavirus spike condition. Using R version 3.6.1, CDR3 homology was evaluated through Levenshtein distances (stringdist) along with unrooted phylogenetic trees (ape). Through fastp at Q25 and MiXCR, TCRdb rebuilt clones from the public reads, retaining in-frame beta chains. Duplicate CDR3 protein sequences are folded into a single record with the most common DNA and genes. TCRdb's processing, not the authors' own work, is the source of the V and J calls. This sample holds 15,000 to 20,000 distinct CDR3 sequences; approximately 50% were observed only once. Roughly 4% of the sample belongs to the ten largest clones.

The trim is 0 bases for V and 5 bases for J, with a gap of 10 bases between the germline ends. The germline V gene sets CDR1 to ENHRY and CDR2 to SYGVKD. From its cysteine to its phenylalanine, the CDR3 spans 14 amino acids. Only CDR3 DNA remains: 42 bases, in frame from the first base. The origin of this receptor is a human donor who had recovered from COVID-19. Source material: CD4+ T cells from blood, cultured in vitro. Recombination linked TRBV10-3 to TRBJ1-1; the D gene assignment is ambiguous. The nucleotides read TGTGCCATCAGTGAGTCTAGAGGGCGGACTGAAGCTTTCTTT. This encodes CAISESRGRTEAFF.